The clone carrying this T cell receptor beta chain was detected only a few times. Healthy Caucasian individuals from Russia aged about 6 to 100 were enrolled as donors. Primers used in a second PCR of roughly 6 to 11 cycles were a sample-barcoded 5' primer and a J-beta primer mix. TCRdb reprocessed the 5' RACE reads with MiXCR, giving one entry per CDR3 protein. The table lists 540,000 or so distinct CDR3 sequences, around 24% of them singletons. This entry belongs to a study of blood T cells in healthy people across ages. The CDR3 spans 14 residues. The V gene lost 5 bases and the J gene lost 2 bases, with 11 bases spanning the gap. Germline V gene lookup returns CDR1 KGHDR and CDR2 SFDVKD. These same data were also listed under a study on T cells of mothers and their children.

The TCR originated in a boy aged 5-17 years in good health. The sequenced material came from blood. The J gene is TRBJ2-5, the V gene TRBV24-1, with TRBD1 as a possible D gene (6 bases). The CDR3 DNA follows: TGTGCCACCAGTGCCTTGACAGGACAAGAGACCCAGTACTTC. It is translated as CATSALTGQETQYF.